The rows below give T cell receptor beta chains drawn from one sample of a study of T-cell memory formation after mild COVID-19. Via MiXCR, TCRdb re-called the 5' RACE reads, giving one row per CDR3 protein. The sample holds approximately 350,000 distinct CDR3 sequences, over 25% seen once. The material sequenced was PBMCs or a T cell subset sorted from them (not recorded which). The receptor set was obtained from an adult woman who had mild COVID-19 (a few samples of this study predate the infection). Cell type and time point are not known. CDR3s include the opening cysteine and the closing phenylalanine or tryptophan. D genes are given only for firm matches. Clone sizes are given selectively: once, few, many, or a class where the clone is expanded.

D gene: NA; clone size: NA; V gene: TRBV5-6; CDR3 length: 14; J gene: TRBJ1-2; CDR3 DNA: TGTGCCAGCAGCGGGGTTACGGCTAACTATGGCTACACCTTC; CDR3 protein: CASSGVTANYGYTF
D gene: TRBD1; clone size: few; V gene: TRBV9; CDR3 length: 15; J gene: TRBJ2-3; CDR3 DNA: TGTGCCAGCAGCCCCTGGGGGACAGGCACAGATACGCAGTATTTT; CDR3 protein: CASSPWGTGTDTQYF
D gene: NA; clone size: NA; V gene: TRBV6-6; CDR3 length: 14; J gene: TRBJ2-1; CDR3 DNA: TGTGCCAGCAGTGTATTAGCCGAAGACAATGAGCAGTTCTTC; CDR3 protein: CASSVLAEDNEQFF
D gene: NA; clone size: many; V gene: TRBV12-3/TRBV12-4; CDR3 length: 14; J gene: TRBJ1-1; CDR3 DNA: TGTGCCAGCAAGGGGGGGTTGGCGAACACTGAAGCTTTCTTT; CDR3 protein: CASKGGLANTEAFF
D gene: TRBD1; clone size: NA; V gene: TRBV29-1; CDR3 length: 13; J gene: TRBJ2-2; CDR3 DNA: TGCAGCGGGGGACAGAAGAACACCGGGGAGCTGTTTTTT; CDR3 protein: CSGGQKNTGELFF
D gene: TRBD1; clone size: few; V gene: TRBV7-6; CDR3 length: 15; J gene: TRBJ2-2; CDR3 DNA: TGTGCCAGCAACACTCCGGGACAGGGAAACGGGGAGCTGTTTTTT; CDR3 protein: CASNTPGQGNGELFF
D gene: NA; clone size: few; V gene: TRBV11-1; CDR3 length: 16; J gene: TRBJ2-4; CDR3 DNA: TGTGCCAGCAGCCCAGTGGGGTTGTCAGCCAAAAACATTCAGTACTTC; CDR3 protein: CASSPVGLSAKNIQYF
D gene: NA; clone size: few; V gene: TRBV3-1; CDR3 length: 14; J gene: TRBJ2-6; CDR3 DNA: TGTGCCAGCAGCCAAGATGGGATCGCCAACGTCCTGACTTTC; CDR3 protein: CASSQDGIANVLTF
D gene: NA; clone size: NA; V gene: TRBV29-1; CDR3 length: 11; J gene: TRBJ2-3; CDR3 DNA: TGCAGCGTCGAAATTCAGGATACGCAGTATTTT; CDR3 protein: CSVEIQDTQYF
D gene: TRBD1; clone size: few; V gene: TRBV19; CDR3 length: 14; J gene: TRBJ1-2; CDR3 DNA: TGTGCCAGTAGGCACAGGGGACAAACCTATGGCTACACCTTC; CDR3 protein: CASRHRGQTYGYTF
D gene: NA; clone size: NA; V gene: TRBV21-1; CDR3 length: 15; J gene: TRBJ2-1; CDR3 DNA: TGTGCCAGCAGCCCGGGACCTAGCGAATACAATGAGCAGTTCTTC; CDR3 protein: CASSPGPSEYNEQFF
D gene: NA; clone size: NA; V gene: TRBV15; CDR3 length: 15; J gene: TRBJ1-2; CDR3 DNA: TGTGCCACCAGCCCGGTCAGGGCAGCTGATTATGGCTACACCTTC; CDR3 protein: CATSPVRAADYGYTF
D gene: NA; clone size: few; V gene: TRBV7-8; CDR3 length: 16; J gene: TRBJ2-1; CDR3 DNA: TGTGCCAGCAGCTTAGTAGTTTGGCGGTCGGGTAATGAGCAGTTCTTC; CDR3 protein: CASSLVVWRSGNEQFF
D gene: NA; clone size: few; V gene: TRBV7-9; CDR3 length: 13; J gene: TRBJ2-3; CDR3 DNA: TGTGCCAGCAGCTTACATGGACCAGATACGCAGTATTTT; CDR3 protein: CASSLHGPDTQYF
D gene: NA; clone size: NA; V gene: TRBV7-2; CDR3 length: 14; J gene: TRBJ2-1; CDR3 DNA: TGTGCCAGCAGCTTATTTAGAGCCTACAATGAGCAGTTCTTC; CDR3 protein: CASSLFRAYNEQFF
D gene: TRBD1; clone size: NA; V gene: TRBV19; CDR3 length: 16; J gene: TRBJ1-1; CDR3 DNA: TGTGCCAGTAGTATCGGTTGGGACAGGCTGGGCACTGAAGCTTTCTTT; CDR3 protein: CASSIGWDRLGTEAFF
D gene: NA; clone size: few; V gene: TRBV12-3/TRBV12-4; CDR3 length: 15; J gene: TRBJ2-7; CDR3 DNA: TGTGCCAGCAGTTTTATTCTGGGTCGATCCTACGAGCAGTACTTC; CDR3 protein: CASSFILGRSYEQYF
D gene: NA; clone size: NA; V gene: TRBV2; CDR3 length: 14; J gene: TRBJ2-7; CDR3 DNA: TGTGCCAGCAGTGTAGGGGACGGTTTCTACGAGCAGTACTTC; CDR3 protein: CASSVGDGFYEQYF
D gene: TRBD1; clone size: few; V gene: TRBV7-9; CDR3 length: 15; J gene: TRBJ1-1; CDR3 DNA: TGTGCCAGCAGCCCCCGGGACAGGGCGAACACTGAAGCTTTCTTT; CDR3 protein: CASSPRDRANTEAFF
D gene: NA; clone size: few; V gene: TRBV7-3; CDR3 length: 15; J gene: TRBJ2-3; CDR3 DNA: TGTGCCAGCAGCTTACGAGGAGCCCCTAGTGATACGCAGTATTTT; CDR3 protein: CASSLRGAPSDTQYF
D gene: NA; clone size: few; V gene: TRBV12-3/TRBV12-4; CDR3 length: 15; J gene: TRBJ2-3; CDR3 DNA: TGTGCCAGCAGTCCTGGGACCGCTCGGACAGATACGCAGTATTTT; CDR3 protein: CASSPGTARTDTQYF
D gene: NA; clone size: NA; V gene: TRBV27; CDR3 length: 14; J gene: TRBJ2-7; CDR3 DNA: TGTGCCAGCAGTTTTTCGGCCAGGGTCCACGAGCAGTACTTC; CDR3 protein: CASSFSARVHEQYF
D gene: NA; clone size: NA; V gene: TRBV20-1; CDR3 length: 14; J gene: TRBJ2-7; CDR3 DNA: TGCAGTGCTAGAGCCCAGGGGCCGTCGGACGAGCAGTACTTC; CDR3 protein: CSARAQGPSDEQYF
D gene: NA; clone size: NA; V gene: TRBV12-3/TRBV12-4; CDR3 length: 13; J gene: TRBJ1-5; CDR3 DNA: TGTGCCAGCAGTCCTCTATTAGATCAGCCCCAGCATTTT; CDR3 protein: CASSPLLDQPQHF
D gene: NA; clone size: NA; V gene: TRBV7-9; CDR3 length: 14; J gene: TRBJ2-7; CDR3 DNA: TGTGCCAGCAGCTTAGCCTACGGTGTCCACGAGCAGTACTTC; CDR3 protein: CASSLAYGVHEQYF
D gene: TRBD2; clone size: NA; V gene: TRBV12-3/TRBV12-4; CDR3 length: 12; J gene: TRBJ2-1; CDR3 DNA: TGTGCCAGCAGGGGACTAGCGGCTGAGCAGTTCTTC; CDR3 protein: CASRGLAAEQFF
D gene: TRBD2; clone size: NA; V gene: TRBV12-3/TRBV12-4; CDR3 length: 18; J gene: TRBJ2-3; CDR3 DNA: TGTGCCAGCAGTCGCGGACTAAGCGGGGGGGCGAGAGCAGATACGCAGTATTTT; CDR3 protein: CASSRGLSGGARADTQYF
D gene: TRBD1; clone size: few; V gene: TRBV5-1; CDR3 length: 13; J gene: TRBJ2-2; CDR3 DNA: TGCGCCAACCGACAGGGGAACACCGGGGAGCTGTTTTTT; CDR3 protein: CANRQGNTGELFF
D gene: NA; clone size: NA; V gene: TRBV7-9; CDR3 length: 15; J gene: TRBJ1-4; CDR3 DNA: TGTGCCAGCAGCTTAGCAGCTGCAACTAATGAAAAACTGTTTTTT; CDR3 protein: CASSLAAATNEKLFF
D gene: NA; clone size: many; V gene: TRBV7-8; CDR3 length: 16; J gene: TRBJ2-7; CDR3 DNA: TGTGCCAGCAGCGCTCACGAAGGTACTTCCGCCTACGAGCAGTACTTC; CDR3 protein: CASSAHEGTSAYEQYF
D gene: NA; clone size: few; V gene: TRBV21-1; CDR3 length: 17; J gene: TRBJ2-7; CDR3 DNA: TGTGCCAGCAGCCCCCCCGGGACAGGGGTGTTGCCCTACGAGCAGTACTTC; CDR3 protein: CASSPPGTGVLPYEQYF
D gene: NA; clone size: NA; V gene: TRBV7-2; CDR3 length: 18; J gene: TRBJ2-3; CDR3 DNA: TGTGCCAGCAGCTTAGGCCCCTCGGGTAGCGGAAGCACAGATACGCAGTATTTT; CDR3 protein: CASSLGPSGSGSTDTQYF
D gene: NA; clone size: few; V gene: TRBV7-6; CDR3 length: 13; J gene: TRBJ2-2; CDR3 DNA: TGTGCCAGCAGCTCCAGACTAGCCGGGGAGCTGTTTTTT; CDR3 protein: CASSSRLAGELFF
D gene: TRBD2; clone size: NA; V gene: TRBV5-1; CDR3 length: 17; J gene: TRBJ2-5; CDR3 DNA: TGCGCCAGCAGCCACCGATGGGGACTAGCCTTACAAGAGACCCAGTACTTC; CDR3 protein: CASSHRWGLALQETQYF
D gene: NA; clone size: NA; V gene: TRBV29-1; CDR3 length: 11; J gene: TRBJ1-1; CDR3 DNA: TGCAGCGCCGGGGGCGCCACTGAAGCTTTCTTT; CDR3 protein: CSAGGATEAFF
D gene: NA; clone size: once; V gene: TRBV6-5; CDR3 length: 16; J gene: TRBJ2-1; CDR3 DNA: TGTGCCAGCAGTTACTCGATGACGGGAGCTTACAATGAGCAGTTCTTC; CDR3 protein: CASSYSMTGAYNEQFF
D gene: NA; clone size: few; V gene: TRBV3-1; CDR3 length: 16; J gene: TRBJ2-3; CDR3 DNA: TGTGCCAGCAGCCAAGAAATCAGAGCTTCCGCAGATACGCAGTATTTT; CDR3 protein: CASSQEIRASADTQYF
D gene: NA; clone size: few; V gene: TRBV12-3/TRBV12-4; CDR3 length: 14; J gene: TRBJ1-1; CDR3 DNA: TGTGCCAGCAGTTCCCCCGACACGAACACTGAAGCTTTCTTT; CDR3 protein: CASSSPDTNTEAFF
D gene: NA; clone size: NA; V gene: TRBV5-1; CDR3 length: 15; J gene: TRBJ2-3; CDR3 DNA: TGCGCCAGCAGCTTGAGGACTGCAAACGAAGATACGCAGTATTTT; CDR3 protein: CASSLRTANEDTQYF
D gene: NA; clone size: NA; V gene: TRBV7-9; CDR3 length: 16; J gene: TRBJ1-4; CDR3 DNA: TGTGCCAGCAGCTCTCACACGACATTCAGGAATGAAAAACTGTTTTTT; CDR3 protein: CASSSHTTFRNEKLFF
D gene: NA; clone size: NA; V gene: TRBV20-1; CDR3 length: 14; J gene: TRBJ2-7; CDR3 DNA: TGCAGTGCTAGAGGCCGGGACCTACTCTACGAGCAGTACTTC; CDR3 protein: CSARGRDLLYEQYF
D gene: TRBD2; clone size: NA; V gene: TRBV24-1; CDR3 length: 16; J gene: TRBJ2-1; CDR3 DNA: TGTGCCACCAGTGGACTAGCGGGAGGTACCTACAATGAGCAGTTCTTC; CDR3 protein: CATSGLAGGTYNEQFF
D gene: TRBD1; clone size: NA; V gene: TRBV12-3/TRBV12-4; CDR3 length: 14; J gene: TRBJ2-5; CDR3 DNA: TGTGCCAGCAGGCATGGGACAGGGCAAGAGACCCAGTACTTC; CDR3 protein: CASRHGTGQETQYF
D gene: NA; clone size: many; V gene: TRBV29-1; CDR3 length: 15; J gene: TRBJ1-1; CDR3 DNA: TGCAGCGTCGTGAAAAGGGCTGGAAGGGACACTGAAGCTTTCTTT; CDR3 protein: CSVVKRAGRDTEAFF
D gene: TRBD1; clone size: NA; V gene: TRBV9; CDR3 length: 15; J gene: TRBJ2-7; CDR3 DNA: TGTGCCAGCAGCGTAGGCTCAGGGGGCTCCTACGAGCAGTACTTC; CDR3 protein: CASSVGSGGSYEQYF